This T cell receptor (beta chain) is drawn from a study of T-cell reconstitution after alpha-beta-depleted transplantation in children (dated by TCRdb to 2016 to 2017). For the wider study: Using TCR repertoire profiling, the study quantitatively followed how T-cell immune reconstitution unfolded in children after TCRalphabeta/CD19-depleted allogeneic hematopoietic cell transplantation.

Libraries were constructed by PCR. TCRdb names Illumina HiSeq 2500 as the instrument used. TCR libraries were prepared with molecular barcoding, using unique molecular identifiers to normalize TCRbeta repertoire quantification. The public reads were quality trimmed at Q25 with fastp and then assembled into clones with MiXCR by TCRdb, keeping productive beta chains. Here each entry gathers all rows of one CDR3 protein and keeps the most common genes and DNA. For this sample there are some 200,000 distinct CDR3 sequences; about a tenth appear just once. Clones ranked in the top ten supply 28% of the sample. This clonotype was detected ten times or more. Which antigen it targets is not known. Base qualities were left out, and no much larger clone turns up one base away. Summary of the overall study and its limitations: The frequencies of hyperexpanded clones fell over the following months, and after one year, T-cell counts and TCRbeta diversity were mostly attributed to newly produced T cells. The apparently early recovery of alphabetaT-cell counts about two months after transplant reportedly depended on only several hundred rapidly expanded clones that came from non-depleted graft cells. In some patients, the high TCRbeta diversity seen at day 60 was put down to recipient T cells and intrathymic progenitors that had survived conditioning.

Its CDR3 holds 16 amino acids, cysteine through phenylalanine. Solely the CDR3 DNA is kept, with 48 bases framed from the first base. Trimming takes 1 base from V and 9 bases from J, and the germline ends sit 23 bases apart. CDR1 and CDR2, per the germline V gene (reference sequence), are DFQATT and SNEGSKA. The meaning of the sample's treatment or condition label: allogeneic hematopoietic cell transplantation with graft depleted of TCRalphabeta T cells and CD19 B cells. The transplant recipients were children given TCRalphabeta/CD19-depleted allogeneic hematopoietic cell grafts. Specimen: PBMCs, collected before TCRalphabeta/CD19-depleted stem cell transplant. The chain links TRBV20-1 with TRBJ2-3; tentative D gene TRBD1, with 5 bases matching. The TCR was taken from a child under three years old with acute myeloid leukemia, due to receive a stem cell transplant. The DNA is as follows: TGCAGTGCTAGAGCGCTCCGGGTCCCAAGGGCAGGGACGCAGTATTTT. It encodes CSARALRVPRAGTQYF.